This T cell receptor beta chain was observed in a study of blood T cell repertoires in COVID-19. Study-level information: Acute and convalescent COVID-19 samples came from the United States, Italy and Spain. Sources were T cells, B-cell-depleted T cells, or PBMCs; the material itself was cDNA or gDNA.

The V gene's germline CDR1 is SNHLY and CDR2 FYNNEI. This CDR3 region has 14 residues. Trimming removed 5 bases from V and 4 bases from J; junction bases left unmatched: 5. In the authors' methods: Counts of nucleated cells, estimated from reference gene primer amplification, were obtained. Libraries were prepared by immunoSEQ multiplex PCR; TCRdb keeps only in-frame clonotypes and omits some of them. V, J and clone size derive from that table, while D and trimming were established from the DNA sequence. The repertoire includes more than 60,000 clones, roughly four fifths of them detected once, and just over 40% sits in the top ten.

Sequencing was performed on peripheral blood. The clonotype was recovered from a human donor in a cohort sampled during active COVID-19. The chain uses TRBV2 and TRBJ1-2; 9 bases line up with TRBD1. CDR3 DNA sequence: TGTGCCAGCAGTCGGGACAGGGAGGTCTATGGCTACACCTTC. This encodes CASSRDREVYGYTF.